This entry describes one T cell receptor beta chain. Negatively enriched CD4+ T cells were divided by CD45RA into naive and memory. The sample comes from a study of shared clonotypes between healthy human individuals. Replicate PCRs run on sorted subsets employed approximately 0.2 ug DNA, approximately 30,000 T cell genomes. The assay was immunoSEQ multiplex PCR, and TCRdb's table has in-frame clones only and misses some. The table shows about 2.4 million clones, with around 90% occurring only once. The CDR3 is 15 residues long. Trimming shortened V by 1 base and J by 2 bases, and 10 bases separated the two germline ends. The V gene's germline CDR1 is PRHDT and CDR2 FYEKMQ (reference sequence).

The V and J genes are TRBV13 and TRBJ2-3, with D hard to call. This clonotype was obtained from a man aged 18 to 30 in good health. Specimen: naive CD4+ T cells sorted from blood. Noted subset: CD45RA+ positively selected. CDR3 sequence reads: CASSLDSRDTDTQYF. In DNA form, the CDR3 reads TGTGCCAGCAGCTTAGATAGCAGAGACACAGATACGCAGTATTTT.